A selection of T cell receptor beta chains follows, all from one sample in a study of blood T cell repertoires in COVID-19. Repertoires were generated with immunoSEQ multiplex PCR, while TCRdb's copy carries only in-frame clones and drops some. The sample holds more than 200,000 clones, 84% seen once. The specimen was peripheral blood. These receptors were collected from a man aged 55-75 years with acute or convalescent COVID-19. The CDR3 runs from the conserved cysteine through the conserved F or W. The D gene is left open where the match is weak. The size field is filled for only some rows; it gives once, few, many or a size class.

CASSNSETQYF | TGTGCCAGTAGTAACTCAGAGACCCAGTACTTC | - | TRBJ2-5 | - | TRBV19
CASSQDRVQPQHF | TGTGCCAGCAGCCAGGACAGGGTCCAGCCCCAGCATTTT | - | TRBJ1-5 | TRBD1 | TRBV11-1
CAISPIVGIRVAGYGYTF | TGTGCCATCAGCCCCATCGTAGGAATCAGGGTCGCAGGGTATGGCTACACCTTC | - | TRBJ1-2 | - | TRBV10-3
CASSLTGGRVYEQYF | TGTGCCAGCAGCTTAACGGGGGGGCGGGTCTACGAGCAGTACTTC | - | TRBJ2-7 | TRBD2 | TRBV11-3
CASSPLVTGAGSYEQYF | TGTGCCAGCTCACCACTCGTGACAGGGGCGGGTTCCTACGAGCAGTACTTC | - | TRBJ2-7 | TRBD1 | TRBV18
CASSIDGTSGSILAKNIQYF | TGTGCCAGTAGTATCGACGGGACTAGCGGTTCTATTTTAGCCAAAAACATTCAGTACTTC | - | TRBJ2-4 | TRBD2 | TRBV19
CASSQGQGNTEAFF | TGCGCCAGCAGCCAGGGACAGGGGAACACTGAAGCTTTCTTT | few | TRBJ1-1 | TRBD1 | TRBV4-1
CASSISGTGSMNTEAFF | TGTGCCAGCAGCATCAGCGGGACAGGGAGTATGAACACTGAAGCTTTCTTT | once | TRBJ1-1 | TRBD1 | TRBV7-6
CASSRGGGTGYGYTF | TGTGCCAGCAGCCGCGGTGGGGGGACGGGCTATGGCTACACCTTC | - | TRBJ1-2 | - | TRBV6-5
CAISGGPKKSVYEQYF | TGTGCCATCAGTGGAGGGCCCAAGAAATCGGTCTACGAGCAGTACTTC | once | TRBJ2-7 | - | TRBV10-3
CASSLSLVGQGTETQYF | TGTGCCAGCAGTTTATCCCTGGTCGGACAGGGGACGGAGACCCAGTACTTC | - | TRBJ2-5 | TRBD1 | TRBV28
CASSEAWRNQPQHF | TGTGCCAGCAGTGAAGCCTGGAGGAATCAGCCCCAGCATTTT | - | TRBJ1-5 | - | TRBV2
CASSERAGVNSPLHF | TGTGCCAGCAGCGAGCGGGCGGGGGTCAATTCACCCCTCCACTTT | - | TRBJ1-6 | - | TRBV9
CASSAQATGELFF | TGCGCCAGCAGCGCGCAGGCGACCGGGGAGCTGTTTTTT | once | TRBJ2-2 | - | TRBV5-1
CASSLAERVGYTF | TGTGCCAGCAGCTTAGCGGAACGGGTAGGCTACACCTTC | - | TRBJ1-2 | - | TRBV7-8
CASSPATGAHGYTF | TGCGCCAGCAGCCCAGCAACAGGGGCACATGGCTACACCTTC | - | TRBJ1-2 | TRBD1 | TRBV5-1
CASSLGRDQPQHF | TGTGCCAGCAGCTTGGGCAGGGATCAGCCCCAGCATTTT | once | TRBJ1-5 | - | TRBV5-4
CASRIWTSGRGPRGNEQFF | TGTGCCAGCAGGATTTGGACTAGCGGGAGGGGACCTCGTGGGAATGAGCAGTTCTTC | - | TRBJ2-1 | TRBD2 | TRBV27
CASSGTRRGTGNTEAFF | TGTGCCAGTAGTGGAACCCGCAGGGGGACGGGGAACACTGAAGCTTTCTTT | - | TRBJ1-1 | TRBD1 | TRBV19
CASSLGQENYGYTF | TGCGCCAGCAGCTTGGGACAGGAAAACTATGGCTACACCTTC | - | TRBJ1-2 | - | TRBV5-1
CASSLRTGQGSYEQYF | TGTGCCAGCTCACTACGAACGGGACAGGGAAGCTACGAGCAGTACTTC | - | TRBJ2-7 | TRBD1 | TRBV18
CASSSIQLTGPLALGYTF | TGTGCCAGCAGCTCCATACAACTGACAGGGCCGCTTGCTCTTGGCTACACCTTC | - | TRBJ1-2 | TRBD1 | TRBV7-9
CASSSPTGNTEAFF | TGTGCCAGCAGCTCCCCGACAGGGAACACTGAAGCTTTCTTT | - | TRBJ1-1 | - | TRBV6-5
CASSLTSLPDTQYF | TGCGCCAGCAGCTTGACTAGCTTGCCAGATACGCAGTATTTT | few | TRBJ2-3 | - | TRBV5-1
CASTPGTGRNQPQHF | TGTGCCAGCACCCCGGGGACAGGGAGGAATCAGCCCCAGCATTTT | - | TRBJ1-5 | TRBD1 | TRBV6-5
CASSLGGGATGELFF | TGTGCCAGCAGCTTGGGCGGGGGCGCGACCGGGGAGCTGTTTTTT | - | TRBJ2-2 | - | TRBV5-4
CASSLQGDYGYTF | TGTGCCAGCAGCCTACAGGGGGACTATGGCTACACCTTC | - | TRBJ1-2 | TRBD1 | TRBV3-1/TRBV3-2
CASRTGGGTNEKLFF | TGTGCCAGCAGAACAGGGGGCGGAACTAATGAAAAACTGTTTTTT | - | TRBJ1-4 | TRBD1 | TRBV6-5
CSPRETGSNQPQHF | TGCAGCCCCCGGGAGACCGGGAGCAATCAGCCCCAGCATTTT | - | TRBJ1-5 | - | TRBV29-1
CSVRGEQGYNTEAFF | TGCAGCGTTCGGGGGGAACAGGGCTACAACACTGAAGCTTTCTTT | - | TRBJ1-1 | - | TRBV29-1
CASRPWASGSYEQFF | TGTGCCAGCCGGCCGTGGGCTAGCGGGAGCTATGAGCAGTTCTTC | - | TRBJ2-1 | TRBD2 | TRBV19
CASSLEWDTYGYTF | TGTGCCAGCAGCTTAGAGTGGGACACCTATGGCTACACCTTC | - | TRBJ1-2 | - | TRBV7-9
CASSQDPRVTEAFF | TGTGCCAGCAGCCAAGACCCCAGGGTCACTGAAGCTTTCTTT | - | TRBJ1-1 | - | TRBV3-1/TRBV3-2
CASSFGQGPTYGYTF | TGTGCCAGCAGCTTCGGGCAGGGCCCCACCTATGGCTACACCTTC | - | TRBJ1-2 | - | TRBV5-4
CASSQDSGNTIYF | TGTGCCAGCAGCCAAGATTCAGGAAACACCATATATTTT | - | TRBJ1-3 | - | TRBV3-1/TRBV3-2
CATSRDFWASGNTIYF | TGTGCCACCAGCAGAGACTTTTGGGCGTCTGGAAACACCATATATTTT | - | TRBJ1-3 | - | TRBV15
CASSPRLAGGRSSYNEQFF | TGTGCCAGCTCACCACGGCTAGCGGGGGGCCGGAGCTCCTACAATGAGCAGTTCTTC | - | TRBJ2-1 | TRBD2 | TRBV18
CASSYKPGLAGGTSSYEQYF | TGCGCCAGCAGCTACAAACCGGGACTAGCGGGAGGAACCTCCTCCTACGAGCAGTACTTC | - | TRBJ2-7 | TRBD2 | TRBV4-3